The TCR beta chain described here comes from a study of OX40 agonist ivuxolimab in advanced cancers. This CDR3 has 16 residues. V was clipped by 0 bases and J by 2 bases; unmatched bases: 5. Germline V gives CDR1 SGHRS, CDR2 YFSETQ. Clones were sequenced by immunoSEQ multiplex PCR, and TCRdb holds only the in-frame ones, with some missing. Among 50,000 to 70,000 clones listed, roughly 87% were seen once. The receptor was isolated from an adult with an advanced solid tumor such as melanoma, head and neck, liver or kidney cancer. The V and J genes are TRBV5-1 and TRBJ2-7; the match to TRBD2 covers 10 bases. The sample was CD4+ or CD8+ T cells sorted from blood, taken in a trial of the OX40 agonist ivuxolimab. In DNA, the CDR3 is TGCGCCAGCAGCTTGGCTAGCGGGAGTACCACCTACGAGCAGTACTTC. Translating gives CASSLASGSTTYEQYF.